This TCR beta chain appears in the sequencing data of a study of spatial heterogeneity in lung cancer. Looking at the study overall: Sequence detection consistently recorded a greater number of beta-chain than alpha-chain sequences. The mean occurrence of each unique TCR and UMI combination in raw reads exceeded ten. Study-wide results and limits: Follow-up blood showed ubiquitous expanded tumor TCRs less than blood at resection did.

Single TCR cDNA molecules each had their own unique molecular identifier. Using its own MiXCR run on the 5' RACE reads, TCRdb lists one record per CDR3 protein. The sample lists some 3,900 distinct CDR3 sequences, roughly 15% seen once, with roughly two thirds in the top ten. Time point meaning: sample taken at primary tumor resection. TCRs were sequenced from unsorted whole RNA of tumor, nontumor lung or PBMC. This clonotype occurred many times. Its antigen is not known. Germline V CDR1 and CDR2: SNHLY, FYNNEI. The CDR3 has 14 residues. The ends lost 8 bases at V and 5 bases at J; junction bases unmatched: 10.

This TCR came from a male donor with early-stage non-small cell lung cancer. Specimen: PBMCs, collected at surgery. The V call is TRBV2, the J call TRBJ2-7; 9 nucleotides align to TRBD1. CDR3 bases: TGTGCCAGCTATCCGGGACAGGGAGTCCACGAGCAGTACTTC. It codes for CASYPGQGVHEQYF. Complete variable domain (other parts from reference TRBV2 and TRBJ2-7): EPEVTQTPSHQVTQMGQEVILRCVPISNHLYFYWYRQILGQKVEFLVSFYNNEISEKSEIFDDQFSVERPDGSNFTLKIRSTKLEDSAMYFCASYPGQGVHEQYFGPGTRLTVT.